This TCR beta chain was recovered during a study of blood T cell repertoires in COVID-19. Study background: Sample material is recorded as cDNA or gDNA derived from T cells, B-cell-depleted T cells, or PBMCs.

The CDR3 contains 17 residues. From germline, CDR1 is SGHTA and CDR2 FQGNSA. The ends lost 5 bases at V and 6 bases at J; junction bases unmatched: 10. Participants were placed into cohorts based on the clinical history they reported. As originally analysed: Amplification with reference gene primers provided the estimates of nucleated cell counts. Profiled with immunoSEQ multiplex PCR; TCRdb holds only in-frame clones, not every one. Clone size and V and J calls were adopted from that table, with D and trimming inferred from the DNA. The sample consists of under 200,000 clones, about 80% of them appearing once.

The sequenced sample consisted of PBMCs or T cells enriched from blood (not recorded which). The sequence was collected from a woman aged 60-70 years with acute COVID-19. The chain couples TRBV7-2 to TRBJ2-1; 13 bases map to TRBD2. This CDR3 reads CASSLGLAGVLGNEQFF. CDR3 DNA sequence: TGTGCCAGCAGCCTAGGACTAGCGGGGGTACTTGGCAATGAGCAGTTCTTC.